The 30 T cell receptor beta chains presented below share a single source sample, sequenced in a study of CD8+ T cells in alopecia areata. cDNA serving as the sequencing template came from extracted, reverse transcribed RNA. Some clones are missing from TCRdb's copy, which holds only in-frame ones; the method was immunoSEQ multiplex PCR. The sample lists roughly 110,000 clones, around 84% occurring once. Described treatment: oral pan-JAK inhibitor, 5-10 mg twice daily. Sequencing was performed on CD8+ T cells sorted from blood, taken at week 24, from a patient treated with tofacitinib. These receptors came from a human donor with alopecia areata.

V is TRBV4-3 and J is TRBJ2-3; 7 nucleotides match TRBD2. The V gene end was trimmed by 0 bases and the J gene end by 3 bases; junction bases not matched to a gene: 9. Germline loops: CDR1 LGHNA, CDR2 YSLEER. The CDR3 is 17 amino acids. The CDR3 reads CASSQDRQRGPTDTQYF. The CDR3 nucleotides read TGCGCCAGCAGCCAAGATCGCCAGCGGGGACCTACAGATACGCAGTATTTT.

CDR3 DNA sequence: TGTGCCAGTAGTGGGGTTAGCACAGATACGCAGTATTTT. This sequence encodes CASSGVSTDTQYF. This chain connects TRBV19 to TRBJ2-3; D is unresolved. The CDR3 runs to 13 residues. Trimming left V 5 bases short and J 0 bases short, with 6 bases between. Germline CDR1 reads LNHDA; CDR2 reads SQIVND (reference sequence).

V is TRBV27 and J is TRBJ2-3; no reliable D call. V was shortened by 3 bases and J by 0 bases, with 13 bases between the two germline ends. Germline loops: CDR1 MNHEY, CDR2 SMNVEV (reference sequence). The CDR3 runs 16 residues. CDR3 sequence: CASSLLGQSSTDTQYF. Here the CDR3 DNA reads TGTGCCAGCAGTTTGTTAGGGCAGTCTAGCACAGATACGCAGTATTTT.

The V call is TRBV4-3, the J call TRBJ2-1; no reliable D call. V dropped 0 bases and J dropped 7 bases, with 7 bases sitting between them. Looked up from germline, CDR1 is LGHNA and CDR2 is YSLEER. The CDR3 consists of 13 residues. The CDR3 bases are TGCGCCAGCAGCCAAGAAACCGGAAATGAGCAGTTCTTC. It is translated as CASSQETGNEQFF.

The chain links TRBV2 to TRBJ1-6, with 8 nucleotides matching TRBD1. Germline V gives CDR1 SNHLY, CDR2 FYNNEI. The CDR3 spans 16 residues. V was pared by 8 bases and J by 10 bases, with 16 bases of the junction left unmatched. This CDR3 reads CASSRAGQVGGSPLHF. As DNA, the CDR3 is TGTGCCAGCTCCCGAGCGGGACAGGTTGGAGGGTCACCCCTCCACTTT.

This clone was detected only a few times. V and J are TRBV7-9 and TRBJ1-5, with D unclear. Looked up from germline, CDR1 is SEHNR and CDR2 is FQNEAQ (reference sequence). CDR3 size: 15 residues. V was shortened by 0 bases and J by 6 bases, with 12 bases between the two germline ends. The DNA of the CDR3 is TGTGCCAGCAGCTTAGCGCCCTCGGTTCCTCAGCCCCAGCATTTT. Translation gives CASSLAPSVPQPQHF.

The rearrangement joins TRBV5-1 to TRBJ2-1; 9 nucleotides match TRBD2. Losses at the gene ends were 4 bases for V and 8 bases for J; bases not matched to a gene: 16. Per the germline V gene, CDR1 is SGHRS and CDR2 is YFSETQ. The CDR3 covers 17 residues. CDR3 sequence (DNA): TGCGCCAGCAGCGGTGGTCCCTCCGGCGGGGGGGCTGATGAGCAGTTCTTC. It encodes CASSGGPSGGGADEQFF.

The chain couples TRBV4-3 to TRBJ1-5; 11 bases are shared with TRBD1. CDR1 and CDR2 from the germline V gene are LGHNA and YSLEER. Losses at the gene ends were 1 base for V and 6 bases for J; bases not matched to a gene: 2. This CDR3 is built from 15 residues. The CDR3 coding sequence is TGCGCCAGCAGCCAAGGGACAGGGGGCCCTCAGCCCCAGCATTTT. It translates to CASSQGTGGPQPQHF.

V and J are TRBV7-9 and TRBJ2-5; D is possibly TRBD1 (5 bases). The CDR3 consists of 14 residues. V gave up 4 bases and J gave up 1 base, with 10 bases separating them. Per the germline V gene, CDR1 is SEHNR and CDR2 is FQNEAQ (reference sequence). CDR3 protein: CASSYSGFQETQYF. The CDR3 region has the DNA TGTGCCAGCAGCTACTCAGGGTTCCAAGAGACCCAGTACTTC. The full variable domain, in which reference TRBV7-9 and TRBJ2-5 provide the parts outside the CDR3, is DTGVSQNPRHKITKRGQNVTFRCDPISEHNRLYWYRQTLGQGPEFLTYFQNEAQLEKSRLLSDRFSAERPKGSFSTLEIQRTEQGDSAMYLCASSYSGFQETQYFGPGTRLLVL.

This rearrangement joins TRBV30 to TRBJ2-3, with D perhaps matching TRBD1 or TRBD2 (6 bases each). Germline CDR1 and CDR2: GTSNPN and SVGIG (reference sequence). V was shortened by 3 bases and J by 8 bases, with 9 bases between the two germline ends. The CDR3 totals 11 residues. The CDR3 loop is CAWSEGGTQYF. The DNA of the CDR3 is TGTGCCTGGAGCGAGGGGGGTACGCAGTATTTT.

With regard to this clone: The sample contains more than one DNA sequence encoding this CDR3. The gene calls are TRBV29-1 and TRBJ2-7; D might be TRBD1 (5 bases). This CDR3 contains 12 residues. Germline V gives CDR1 SQVTM, CDR2 ANQGSEA. Trimming took off 5 bases at V and 0 bases at J, with 8 bases between the two ends. The chain's CDR3 is CSVRQGSYEQYF. The CDR3 nucleotides are TGCAGCGTTCGGCAGGGCTCCTACGAGCAGTACTTC.

V usage is TRBV4-2 and J usage is TRBJ2-3; D is unresolved. Germline V gives CDR1 LGHNA, CDR2 YNFKEQ. The V end lost 4 bases, the J end lost 1 base, and 18 bases lay between the germline ends. The length of the CDR3 is 17 residues. The CDR3 nucleotides are TGTGCCAGCAGCCGTCCTATACATGGTAGGGGCACAGATACGCAGTATTTT. Protein product: CASSRPIHGRGTDTQYF.

The J gene is TRBJ1-2, the V gene TRBV5-1, with a tentative D call TRBD1 (5 bases). The V gene's germline CDR1 is SGHRS and CDR2 YFSETQ. There are 15 residues in the CDR3. The V end lost 0 bases, the J end lost 0 bases, and 9 bases lay between the germline ends. The CDR3 DNA is TGCGCCAGCAGCTTGGTAACAGGAGCTAACTATGGCTACACCTTC. Its protein product is CASSLVTGANYGYTF.

The gene calls are TRBV7-3 and TRBJ2-6; 7 bases are a match to TRBD2. Germline V lookup: CDR1 SGHTA, CDR2 FQGTGA. V gave up 5 bases and J gave up 0 bases; unmatched junction bases: 13. This CDR3 has 19 residues. The DNA for the CDR3 is TGTGCCAGCAGCCAGTGGTCGGGAGGATTTTACTCTGGGGCCAACGTCCTGACTTTC. This codes for CASSQWSGGFYSGANVLTF.

J is TRBJ1-1 and V is TRBV10-3; tentatively, D is TRBD1 (5 bases). Germline V CDR1 and CDR2: ENHRY, SYGVKD. V was cut by 5 bases and J by 4 bases, with 14 bases left in between. The CDR3 consists of 14 residues. The CDR3 here is CAISPKFGGTEAFF. The CDR3, as DNA: TGTGCCATCAGTCCCAAGTTTGGGGGCACTGAAGCTTTCTTT.

V and J are TRBV7-9 and TRBJ2-2; D is undetermined. The length of the CDR3 is 12 residues. Trimming stripped 4 bases from V and 7 bases from J, with 7 bases between. CDR1 and CDR2 (germline): SEHNR, FQNEAQ (reference sequence). The CDR3, as DNA: TGTGCCAGCAGCTCCGCAAGCGGGGAGCTGTTTTTT. The encoded protein is CASSSASGELFF.

The chain uses TRBV13 and TRBJ2-5; 9 nucleotides match TRBD2. Germline trimming cut 5 bases from V and 6 bases from J; bases unmatched to any gene: 10. Germline-derived CDR1 and CDR2 are PRHDT and FYEKMQ (reference sequence). The CDR3 runs to 15 residues. The CDR3 spells CASSHLAGGMKTQYF. CDR3 nucleotides: TGTGCCAGCAGCCACCTCGCGGGGGGGATGAAGACCCAGTACTTC.

This clone was recorded only once. The gene calls are TRBV4-1 and TRBJ2-7; tentative D call: TRBD2 (6 bases). Germline V gene sequence: CDR1 MGHRA, CDR2 YSYEKL. V was shortened by 1 base and J by 2 bases, with 12 bases between the two germline ends. This CDR3 region has 15 residues. CDR3 DNA: TGCGCCAGCAGCCAAGCCAGCGGGCAACCCTACGAGCAGTACTTC. It encodes CASSQASGQPYEQYF.

The V gene is TRBV27, the J gene TRBJ2-5; D remains ambiguous. CDR1 and CDR2 (germline): MNHEY, SMNVEV (reference sequence). V lost 0 bases and J 6 bases, leaving 8 bases between the germline ends. The CDR3 is 13 residues long. CDR3 in DNA: TGTGCCAGCAGTTTATCCATCCGTCAGACCCAGTACTTC. Translation gives CASSLSIRQTQYF.

V and J are TRBV7-9 and TRBJ1-2; TRBD1 matches 10 bases. J lost 8 bases, V lost 1 base, and 7 bases had no gene match. The V gene's germline CDR1 is SEHNR and CDR2 FQNEAQ (reference sequence). The CDR3 contains 15 residues. The CDR3 nucleotides read TGTGCCAGCAGCTTAGTTGGGACAGGGGATCAGGGCTACACCTTC. Protein sequence: CASSLVGTGDQGYTF.

This clone was counted between two and nine times. The J gene is TRBJ1-2, the V gene TRBV29-1; 8 bases are shared with TRBD1. The junction had 8 bases not matched to a gene; V was cut back by 2 bases and J by 3 bases. CDR3 length equals 15 residues. Germline CDR1 and CDR2: SQVTM and ANQGSEA. The CDR3 reads CSVEPTDREDYGYTF. Here the CDR3 DNA reads TGCAGCGTTGAACCCACGGACAGGGAAGACTATGGCTACACCTTC.

The CDR3: CASGWIPGTSGGQNEQFF. In nucleotides, the CDR3 is TGTGCTAGTGGTTGGATCCCCGGGACTAGCGGGGGGCAGAATGAGCAGTTCTTC. The rearrangement links TRBV12-5 to TRBJ2-1; TRBD2 agrees at 15 bases. The CDR3 contains 18 residues. The ends lost 4 bases at V and 7 bases at J; junction bases unmatched: 11. Germline V gene sequence: CDR1 LGHNT, CDR2 FRNRAP.

This clone was seen a few times. The rearrangement links TRBV29-1 to TRBJ1-4; no reliable D call. V gave up 4 bases and J gave up 10 bases, with 19 bases separating them. Germline V CDR1 and CDR2: SQVTM, ANQGSEA. The CDR3 is 14 amino acids. The CDR3 region is CSVGGFSNEGKLFF. Here the CDR3 DNA reads TGCAGCGTTGGGGGTTTCTCGAATGAAGGAAAACTGTTTTTT.

The chain employs TRBV15 and TRBJ2-3; weak D call: TRBD2 (5 bases). From germline, CDR1 is LNHNV and CDR2 YYDKDF (reference sequence). V lost 0 bases and J 1 base, leaving 14 bases between the germline ends. CDR3 length equals 17 residues. In DNA, the CDR3 is TGTGCCACCAGCAGAGATCTGCGCGGACTCGGCACAGATACGCAGTATTTT. Encoded protein: CATSRDLRGLGTDTQYF.

The chain has TRBV7-2 and TRBJ2-5; D possibly uses TRBD1 or TRBD2 (7 bases each). This CDR3 is 15 amino acids long. Germline CDR1 is SGHTA and CDR2 is FQGNSA. With 1 base removed from V and 5 bases from J, the gap between germline ends came to 14 bases. The CDR3 spells CASSLGGGGLETQYF. CDR3 nucleotide sequence: TGTGCCAGCAGCTTAGGGGGAGGGGGCTTGGAGACCCAGTACTTC.

The CDR3 DNA follows: TGTGCCAGCAGTTACTCGAGTATTCTCTACGAGCAGTACTTC. Translating it yields CASSYSSILYEQYF. This chain uses TRBV6-5 with TRBJ2-7; D remains ambiguous. Per germline, CDR1 MNHEY and CDR2 SVGAGI. This CDR3 is 14 amino acids long. Trimming cost V 0 bases and J 3 bases, with 9 bases left between them.

This chain joins TRBV6-5 and TRBJ2-7; 10 nucleotides align to TRBD2. The germline V gene encodes CDR1 MNHEY and CDR2 SVGAGI. The CDR3 contains 15 residues. Trimming cost V 0 bases and J 6 bases; bases outside gene matches: 5. The CDR3 coding sequence is TGTGCCAGCAGTTACTCACTAGCGGGGTTCGCCGAGCAGTACTTC. Translated, it gives CASSYSLAGFAEQYF.

Only one count was recorded for this clone. The gene calls are TRBV29-1 and TRBJ2-7; weak D call: TRBD2 (7 bases). Germline lookup yields CDR1 SQVTM and CDR2 ANQGSEA. The length of the CDR3 is 14 residues. Trimming pared 7 bases from V and 2 bases from J, leaving 18 bases between. The CDR3 reads CSARGGAGTYEQYF. CDR3 DNA: TGCAGCGCGAGGGGGGGAGCGGGGACCTACGAGCAGTACTTC.

The chain employs TRBV29-1 and TRBJ2-3, with TRBD1 matching over 8 bases. V shed 3 bases, J shed 4 bases, and the junction held 12 bases outside the gene matches. CDR3 length equals 16 residues. Germline values: CDR1 SQVTM, CDR2 ANQGSEA. CDR3 amino acids: CSVEGASTGAADTQYF. The CDR3 nucleotides read TGCAGCGTTGAGGGGGCATCGACAGGGGCGGCAGATACGCAGTATTTT.

The rearrangement joins TRBV4-2 to TRBJ1-1; maybe TRBD1 (5 bases). The length of the CDR3 is 16 residues. V gave up 0 bases and J gave up 0 bases, with 11 bases separating them. Germline V gene data show CDR1 as LGHNA and CDR2 as YNFKEQ. The CDR3 bases are TGTGCCAGCAGCCAAGAAGCGGGACGCGTGAACACTGAAGCTTTCTTT. Its translation: CASSQEAGRVNTEAFF.